This T cell receptor beta chain was observed in a study of blood T cell repertoires in COVID-19. The overall study: Sample material is recorded as cDNA or gDNA derived from T cells, B-cell-depleted T cells, or PBMCs.

Individuals aged about 18 to 89 years were recruited from approximately 24 US areas. Participants' reported clinical history set cohort assignment. Per the authors' pipeline: Amplified reference gene primers provided the basis for estimating nucleated cell counts. Assay used: immunoSEQ multiplex PCR; TCRdb lists only in-frame clones, some missing. That table furnishes V, J and clone size, whereas the DNA furnished D and trimming. The table shows 150,000 to 200,000 clones, with under 80% occurring only once. The receptor was isolated from a woman between 45 and 60 years old with acute COVID-19. Sequenced material: PBMCs or T cells enriched from blood (not recorded which).

CDR3 in DNA: TGTGCCAGTAGTCATGAACCGGGACAGGGGGCGGATACGCAGTATTTT. It specifies CASSHEPGQGADTQYF. This chain joins TRBV19 and TRBJ2-3; 12 nucleotides agree with TRBD1. The V and J ends lost 5 bases and 6 bases, in that order; junction bases with no gene match: 9. CDR3 length equals 16 residues. Germline CDR1 reads LNHDA; CDR2 reads SQIVND (reference sequence). Looking up the rest from reference TRBV19 and TRBJ2-3 gives the full variable domain: DGGITQSPKYLFRKEGQNVTLSCEQNLNHDAMYWYRQDPGQGLRLIYYSQIVNDFQKGDIAEGYSVSREKKESFPLTVTSAQKNPTAFYLCASSHEPGQGADTQYFGPGTRLTVL.